What follows describes a single TCR beta chain. Its antigen remains unknown. This entry belongs to a study of Graves' ophthalmopathy and Graves' hyperthyroidism. Study at large: Samples of peripheral blood were obtained at initial diagnosis, prior to treatment of any kind.

The CDR3 contains 16 residues. Germline values: CDR1 ENHRY, CDR2 SYGVKD. V gave up 4 bases and J gave up 8 bases, with 23 bases separating them. Beta-chain TCR CDR3 regions were amplified from RNA transcripts. RT-PCR was first run with HTBI primers, then multiplex PCR in a second round. MiXCR was run by TCRdb on the multiplex PCR reads, yielding one entry per CDR3 protein. Of some 750,000 distinct CDR3 sequences in the sample, 35% to 50% were seen once. Study-wide results and limits: Ophthalmopathy was separated from stable hyperthyroidism by a 13-signature model with 87.88% sensitivity and roughly 84% specificity. Prediction of ophthalmopathy progression reached about 71% sensitivity and about 72% specificity.

The origin of this receptor is an adult man with Graves' ophthalmopathy. Sequencing was carried out using peripheral blood. The chain carries TRBV10-3 and TRBJ2-5; D is possibly TRBD1 or TRBD2 (7 bases each). The CDR3 spells CAISGGLGGAASTQYF. CDR3 bases: TGTGCCATCAGTGGTGGACTAGGGGGCGCAGCCAGTACCCAGTACTTC.